Listed below are T cell receptor beta chains from one sample, sequenced in a study of cytomegalovirus exposure and HLA in healthy donors. Clones were sequenced by immunoSEQ multiplex PCR, and TCRdb holds only the in-frame ones, with some missing. The sample yields 35,000 to 40,000 clones, about 66% seen once. The source material was PBMCs. The source of these receptors is a man aged 45-60 years in good health and CMV-seropositive. The CDR3 runs from the conserved cysteine through the conserved F or W. The order of the fields is clone size, V gene, D gene, J gene, CDR3 protein, CDR3 DNA. D genes are given only for firm matches. Clone size is not always given. Where it is, it says once, few, many or a class for expanded clones.

NA	TRBV6-4	NA	TRBJ2-7	CASSDSTVEVEQYF	TGTGCCAGCAGTGACTCGACGGTGGAGGTCGAGCAGTACTTC
NA	TRBV11-1	NA	TRBJ1-6	CASSPSMDSPLHF	TGTGCCAGCAGCCCCAGTATGGATTCACCCCTCCACTTT
few	TRBV7-2	NA	TRBJ1-1	CATRGGYTEAFF	TGTGCCACCCGAGGGGGTTACACTGAAGCTTTCTTT
many	TRBV28	NA	TRBJ2-7	CASSSNSYEQYF	TGTGCCAGCAGTTCCAACAGCTACGAGCAGTACTTC
NA	TRBV4-3	TRBD1	TRBJ2-7	CASSQDYGRGRVGYEQYF	TGCGCCAGCAGCCAAGATTACGGCAGGGGGCGGGTGGGTTACGAGCAGTACTTC
NA	TRBV29-1	NA	TRBJ2-7	CSVLREQYF	TGCAGCGTTCTTCGCGAGCAGTACTTC
NA	TRBV4-2	NA	TRBJ2-2	CASSQDGAQGTTGELFF	TGTGCCAGCAGCCAAGATGGGGCGCAGGGGACCACCGGGGAGCTGTTTTTT
NA	TRBV4-2	NA	TRBJ1-1	CASSQDIGGRTEAFF	TGTGCCAGCAGCCAAGATATCGGGGGAAGGACTGAAGCTTTCTTT
NA	TRBV7-9	NA	TRBJ2-5	CASSLYGEIETQYF	TGTGCCAGCAGCCTATATGGAGAGATAGAGACCCAGTACTTC
NA	TRBV7-9	TRBD1	TRBJ2-7	CASSSRTGYSYEQYF	TGTGCCAGCAGCTCTAGGACAGGTTACTCCTACGAGCAGTACTTC
NA	TRBV19	NA	TRBJ1-2	CASSITGNYGYTF	TGTGCCAGTAGTATAACGGGGAACTATGGCTACACCTTC
NA	TRBV19	NA	TRBJ2-1	CASSIGQVNEQFF	TGTGCCAGTAGTATAGGGCAGGTTAATGAGCAGTTCTTC
NA	TRBV7-2	NA	TRBJ2-1	CASSLFPGNSYNEQFF	TGTGCCAGCAGCTTATTTCCAGGGAACTCCTACAATGAGCAGTTCTTC
once	TRBV5-1	TRBD1	TRBJ2-7	CASSLGQGVPYEQYF	TGCGCCAGCAGCTTGGGGCAGGGGGTCCCCTACGAGCAGTACTTC
few	TRBV6-1	NA	TRBJ1-2	CASSEEGNYGYTF	TGTGCCAGCAGCGAGGAGGGGAACTATGGCTACACCTTC
NA	TRBV6-1	TRBD1	TRBJ1-5	CASRTGGPLQPQHF	TGTGCCAGCAGGACAGGGGGCCCCCTTCAGCCCCAGCATTTT
NA	TRBV30	NA	TRBJ1-1	CAWSVRGRGTEAFF	TGTGCCTGGAGTGTACGAGGGCGTGGAACTGAAGCTTTCTTT
NA	TRBV6-6	TRBD2	TRBJ2-1	CASSYRAGDGTEQFF	TGTGCCAGCAGTTACAGAGCGGGGGACGGGACTGAGCAGTTCTTC
once	TRBV18	TRBD1	TRBJ1-5	CASSQGTENQPQHF	TGTGCCAGCTCACAGGGGACAGAGAATCAGCCCCAGCATTTT
NA	TRBV11-3	TRBD1	TRBJ2-5	CASSAQGAEETQYF	TGTGCCAGCAGCGCGCAGGGGGCAGAGGAGACCCAGTACTTC
once	TRBV5-4	TRBD2	TRBJ2-5	CASSLKLAGEETQYF	TGTGCCAGCAGCTTGAAACTAGCGGGGGAAGAGACCCAGTACTTC